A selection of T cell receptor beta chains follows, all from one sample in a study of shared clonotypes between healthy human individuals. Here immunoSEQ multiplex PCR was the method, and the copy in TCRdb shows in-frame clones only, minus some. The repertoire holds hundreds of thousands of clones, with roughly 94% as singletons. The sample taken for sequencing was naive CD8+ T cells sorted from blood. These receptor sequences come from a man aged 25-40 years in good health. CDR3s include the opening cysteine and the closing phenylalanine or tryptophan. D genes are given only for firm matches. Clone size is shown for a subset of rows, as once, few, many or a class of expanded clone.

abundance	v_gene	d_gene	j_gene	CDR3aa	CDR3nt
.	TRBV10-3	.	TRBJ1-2	CVSASDSVYTF	TGTGTTTCGGCTAGTGACAGCGTCTACACCTTC
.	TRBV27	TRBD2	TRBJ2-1	CASSSTSGRGREQFF	TGTGCCAGCAGTTCCACTAGCGGGAGGGGGCGTGAGCAGTTCTTC
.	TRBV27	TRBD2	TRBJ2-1	CASSRLSGRADEQFF	TGTGCCAGCAGCCGACTTAGCGGGAGGGCCGATGAGCAGTTCTTC
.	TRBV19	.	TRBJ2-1	CASSIDKAPPTFF	TGTGCCAGTAGTATAGATAAAGCGCCCCCCACGTTCTTC
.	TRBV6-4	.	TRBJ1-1	CASSLSGGPAFF	TGTGCCAGCAGTCTCAGCGGGGGTCCAGCTTTCTTT
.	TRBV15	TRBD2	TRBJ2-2	CATSRASGSLGELFF	TGTGCCACCAGCAGAGCTAGCGGGAGTCTCGGGGAGCTGTTTTTT
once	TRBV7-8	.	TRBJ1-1	CASSLAEPPSLAEAFF	TGTGCCAGCAGCTTAGCCGAACCCCCTTCACTAGCTGAAGCTTTCTTT
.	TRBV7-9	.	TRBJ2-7	CASSFETGEGEQYF	TGTGCCAGCAGCTTTGAGACAGGGGAGGGCGAGCAGTACTTC
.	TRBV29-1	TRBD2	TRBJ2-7	CSVEPGARGTSGTYEQYF	TGCAGCGTTGAACCGGGGGCCCGAGGCACTAGCGGGACCTACGAGCAGTACTTC
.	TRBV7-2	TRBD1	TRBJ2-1	CASSPEDRGLSSYNEQFF	TGTGCCAGCAGCCCGGAGGACAGGGGGCTCAGCTCCTACAATGAGCAGTTCTTC
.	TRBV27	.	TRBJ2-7	CASGSPKGLPPYEQYF	TGTGCCAGCGGGAGCCCGAAAGGACTTCCTCCCTACGAGCAGTACTTC
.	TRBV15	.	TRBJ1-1	CATSTRWGLADEAFF	TGTGCCACCAGCACAAGATGGGGGTTAGCCGATGAAGCTTTCTTT
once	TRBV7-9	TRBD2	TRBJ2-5	CASSFRGLAGQETQYF	TGTGCCAGCAGCTTTAGAGGACTAGCAGGCCAAGAGACCCAGTACTTC
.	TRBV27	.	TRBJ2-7	CASSLSTGSVRSYEQYF	TGTGCCAGCAGTTTATCCACAGGTTCGGTCCGCTCCTACGAGCAGTACTTC
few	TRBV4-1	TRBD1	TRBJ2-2	CASSQEGQANTGELFF	TGCGCCAGCAGCCAGGAGGGACAGGCGAACACCGGGGAGCTGTTTTTT
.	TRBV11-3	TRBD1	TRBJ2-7	CASSLVGAGRGFAEQYF	TGTGCCAGCAGCTTAGTGGGGGCGGGCAGGGGGTTTGCCGAGCAGTACTTC
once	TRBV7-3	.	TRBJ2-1	CASSLTGLPYNEQFF	TGTGCCAGCAGCTTAACGGGACTCCCCTACAATGAGCAGTTCTTC
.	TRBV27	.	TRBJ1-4	CASSLLGSEEKLFF	TGTGCCAGCAGTTTACTGGGTTCAGAGGAAAAACTGTTTTTT
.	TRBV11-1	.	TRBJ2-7	CASSLAMASSYEQYF	TGTGCCAGCAGCTTAGCGATGGCGAGCTCCTACGAGCAGTACTTC
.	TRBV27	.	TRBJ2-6	CASRWGAGANVLTF	TGTGCCAGCAGATGGGGGGCTGGGGCCAACGTCCTGACTTTC
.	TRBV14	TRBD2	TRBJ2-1	CASSQEGWGGSYNEQFF	TGTGCCAGCAGCCAAGAGGGTTGGGGGGGCTCCTACAATGAGCAGTTCTTC
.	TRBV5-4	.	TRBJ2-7	CASSLGAYEQYF	TGTGCCAGCAGCTTGGGGGCCTACGAGCAGTACTTC
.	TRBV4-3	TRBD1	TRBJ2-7	CASSQEQGAIEQYF	TGCGCCAGCAGCCAAGAACAGGGGGCCATCGAGCAGTACTTC
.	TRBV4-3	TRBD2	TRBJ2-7	CASRREPAAGYEQYF	TGCGCCAGCAGGAGGGAGCCGGCAGCGGGGTACGAGCAGTACTTC
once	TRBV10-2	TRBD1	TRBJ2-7	CASSEDRGRYEQYF	TGCGCCAGCAGTGAGGACAGGGGCCGGTACGAGCAGTACTTC
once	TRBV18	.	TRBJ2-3	CASSPRGIGTDTQYF	TGTGCCAGCTCCCCGAGGGGAATCGGCACAGATACGCAGTATTTT
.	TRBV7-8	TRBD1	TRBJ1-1	CASSVDRVTEAFF	TGTGCCAGCAGCGTGGACAGGGTCACTGAAGCTTTCTTT
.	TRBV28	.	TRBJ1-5	CASSMGWVNGVGNQPQHF	TGTGCCAGCAGTATGGGCTGGGTGAACGGGGTGGGCAATCAGCCCCAGCATTTT
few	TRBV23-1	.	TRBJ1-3	CASSQSFWTEGNTIYF	TGCGCCAGCAGTCAATCCTTCTGGACAGAGGGAAACACCATATATTTT
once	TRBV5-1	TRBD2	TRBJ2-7	CASSLAGGPTYEQYF	TGCGCCAGCAGCTTGGCGGGAGGGCCTACTTACGAGCAGTACTTC
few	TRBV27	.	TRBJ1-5	CASSLGRGSNQPQHF	TGTGCCAGCAGTTTAGGTAGAGGGAGCAATCAGCCCCAGCATTTT
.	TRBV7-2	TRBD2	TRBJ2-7	CASRPPAGSYEQYF	TGTGCCAGCAGGCCCCCAGCGGGAAGCTACGAGCAGTACTTC
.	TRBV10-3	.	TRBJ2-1	CAISEGLAKGYNEQFF	TGTGCCATCAGTGAAGGCCTAGCTAAGGGTTACAATGAGCAGTTCTTC
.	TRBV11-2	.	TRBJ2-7	CASSLHAGNSYEQYF	TGTGCCAGCAGCCTACACGCGGGGAACTCCTACGAGCAGTACTTC
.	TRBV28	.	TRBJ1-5	CASRKLVGGNQPQHF	TGTGCCAGCAGAAAGTTGGTAGGGGGAAATCAGCCCCAGCATTTT
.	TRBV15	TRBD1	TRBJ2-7	CATSRDRTGAYEQYF	TGTGCCACCAGCAGAGATCGCACAGGGGCCTACGAGCAGTACTTC
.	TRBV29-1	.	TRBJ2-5	CSVEGLYQETQYF	TGCAGCGTTGAAGGGCTGTACCAAGAGACCCAGTACTTC
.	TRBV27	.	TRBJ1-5	CASSRHGGNMGDQPQHF	TGTGCCAGCAGCCGCCATGGGGGCAATATGGGGGATCAGCCCCAGCATTTT
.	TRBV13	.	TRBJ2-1	CASSLEDNPYYNEQFF	TGTGCCAGCAGCTTAGAAGACAATCCCTACTACAATGAGCAGTTCTTC
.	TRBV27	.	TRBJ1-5	CASSLAGGMQPQHF	TGTGCCAGCAGTTTAGCGGGCGGGATGCAGCCCCAGCATTTT
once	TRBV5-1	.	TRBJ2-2	CASSLVLNTGELFF	TGCGCCAGCAGCTTGGTTTTGAACACCGGGGAGCTGTTTTTT
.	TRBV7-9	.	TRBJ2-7	CASSWENTYEQYF	TGTGCCAGCAGCTGGGAGAACACCTACGAGCAGTACTTC
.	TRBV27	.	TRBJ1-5	CATGRYSNQPQHF	TGTGCCACTGGACGGTATAGCAATCAGCCCCAGCATTTT
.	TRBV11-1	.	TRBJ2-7	CASSGASYEQYF	TGTGCCAGCAGCGGGGCCTCCTACGAGCAGTACTTC
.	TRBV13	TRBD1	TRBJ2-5	CASSSGTGVETQYF	TGTGCCAGCAGCTCGGGGACAGGGGTGGAGACCCAGTACTTC
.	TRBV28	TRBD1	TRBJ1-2	CASSPRTGVYYGYTF	TGTGCCAGCAGTCCCAGGACAGGGGTTTACTATGGCTACACCTTC